The entry below gives a single T cell receptor (beta chain) sequence along with its context. This record comes from a study of CD8 T cells in Susac syndrome. Reverse transcription of roughly 0.5 to 1 ug RNA used random hexamers. TCRdb itself ran the immunoSEQ multiplex PCR reads through MiXCR, one entry per CDR3 protein. The sample lists 85,000 to 90,000 distinct CDR3 sequences, about 93% seen once, with around 0.3% in the top ten. Germline V gene data show CDR1 as SGHAT and CDR2 as FQNNGV. Trimming took off 4 bases at V and 9 bases at J, with 9 bases between the two ends. This CDR3 is 12 amino acids long.

This chain joins TRBV11-2 and TRBJ1-4; no clear D gene. The TCR sequence derives from a human donor in good health. Sequencing was performed on CD8+ T cells from PBMCs. The CDR3 loop is CASSSERKKLFF. For the CDR3, the DNA is TGTGCCAGCAGCTCCGAACGCAAAAAACTGTTTTTT.